These 8 T cell receptor beta chains originate from one sample sequenced in a study of blood T cell repertoires in COVID-19. Libraries were prepared by immunoSEQ multiplex PCR; TCRdb keeps only in-frame clonotypes and omits some of them. This table holds 310,000 or so clones, approximately 84% found once. What was sequenced was peripheral blood. These receptors were taken from a woman aged 25-40 years who had recovered from COVID-19.

This chain links TRBV24-1 with TRBJ2-1, with TRBD2 matching over 7 bases. V lost 4 bases, J lost 8 bases, and 10 bases stayed unmatched. Germline-derived CDR1 and CDR2 are KGHDR and SFDVKD. The length of the CDR3 is 15 residues. DNA for the CDR3: TGTGCCACCAGTGAGGGGGGGGTAGGTCAGGATGAGCAGTTCTTC. Protein product: CATSEGGVGQDEQFF.

Only one count was recorded for this clone. The rearrangement links TRBV7-3 to TRBJ1-1, with D unclear. Trimming removed 2 bases at V and 5 bases at J, with 9 bases between. The length of the CDR3 is 13 residues. The germline V gene encodes CDR1 SGHTA and CDR2 FQGTGA. The CDR3 is CASSLLPRTEAFF. The CDR3 coding sequence is TGTGCCAGCAGCTTACTTCCCAGAACTGAAGCTTTCTTT.

This clone has only a few counts. This sequence joins TRBV19 and TRBJ1-2; no clear D gene. Trimming removed 6 bases at V and 1 base at J, with 9 bases between. This CDR3 has 13 amino acids. Germline V gene lookup returns CDR1 LNHDA and CDR2 SQIVND (reference sequence). In nucleotides, the CDR3 is TGTGCCAGTAGCCGTGAGGGTAACTATGGCTACACCTTC. It specifies CASSREGNYGYTF.

The V and J genes are TRBV4-1 and TRBJ2-7, with D unresolved. CDR1 and CDR2 from the germline V gene are MGHRA and YSYEKL. The germline V and J ends were trimmed by 1 base and 1 base, with 11 bases remaining between them. CDR3 length: 15 amino acids. The chain's CDR3 is CASSQGSPESYEQYF. CDR3 DNA sequence: TGCGCCAGCAGCCAAGGTAGCCCAGAATCCTACGAGCAGTACTTC.

The chain couples TRBV1 to TRBJ2-7; the D segment call TRBD1 is taken from the table without a DNA check. TRBV1 is listed as a pseudogene. The CDR3 consists of 19 residues. This CDR3 is CTSSQQGRDRTPKAYEQYF. CDR3 nucleotide sequence: TGCACCAGCAGCCAGCAGGGCCGGGACAGAACTCCCAAAGCCTACGAGCAGTACTTC.

The chain has TRBV19 and TRBJ1-6, with D tentatively TRBD1 (5 bases). From germline, CDR1 is LNHDA and CDR2 SQIVND (reference sequence). Trimming cost V 6 bases and J 7 bases, with 10 bases left between them. This CDR3 is built from 13 residues. The chain's CDR3 is CASSPQGNSPLHF. Here the CDR3 DNA reads TGTGCCAGTAGCCCTCAGGGAAATTCACCCCTCCACTTT.

This clone was counted between two and nine times. J is TRBJ1-5 and V is TRBV6-5; possibly TRBD1 for D (5 bases). CDR3 length equals 15 residues. V was cut by 6 bases and J by 0 bases, with 12 bases left in between. Germline CDR1 and CDR2: MNHEY and SVGAGI. Here the CDR3 DNA reads TGTGCCAGCAGACCCCGACAGAATAGCAATCAGCCCCAGCATTTT. It encodes CASRPRQNSNQPQHF.

V is TRBV7-6 and J is TRBJ2-7; D perhaps matches TRBD2 (5 bases). Germline V CDR1 and CDR2: SGHVS, FNYEAQ. The V end lost 4 bases, the J end lost 1 base, and 8 bases lay between the germline ends. CDR3 length: 13 residues. CDR3 DNA sequence: TGTGCCAGCAGCTCCGCGGGTTCCTACGAGCAGTACTTC. The encoded protein is CASSSAGSYEQYF.